The 22 T cell receptor beta chains given below trace back to one sample, sequenced in a study of cytomegalovirus exposure and HLA in healthy donors. The PCR used 60 Vbeta and 13 Jbeta primers. Profiling relied on immunoSEQ multiplex PCR, and the TCRdb table lists in-frame clones only, not all of them. This table has 200,000 to 300,000 clones, 82% appearing once. The sample consisted of PBMCs. These receptors came from a woman aged 40 to 50 in good health and CMV-seropositive.

This clone has only a few counts. The chain employs TRBV30 and TRBJ2-5; D might be TRBD2 (5 bases). V gave up 1 base and J gave up 5 bases, with 17 bases separating them. Germline assignment: CDR1 GTSNPN and CDR2 SVGIG (reference sequence). The CDR3 has 15 amino acids. CDR3 DNA: TGTGCCTGGAGTGGACCCGGGGTCGCCGGGGAGACCCAGTACTTC. Translation gives CAWSGPGVAGETQYF.

The rearrangement joins TRBV18 to TRBJ1-6; 9 bases fit TRBD1. CDR1 and CDR2 from the germline V gene are KGHSH and LQKENI. CDR3 length: 16 residues. V was pared by 2 bases and J by 7 bases, with 6 bases of the junction left unmatched. CDR3 nucleotide sequence: TGTGCCAGCTCACCATGGGACAGGGCCGAAAATTCACCCCTCCACTTT. Translation: CASSPWDRAENSPLHF.

The rearrangement joins TRBV10-3 to TRBJ2-2, with TRBD1 matching 7 bases. Germline trimming cut 3 bases from V and 5 bases from J; bases unmatched to any gene: 6. The CDR3 spans 15 residues. Looked up from germline, CDR1 is ENHRY and CDR2 is SYGVKD. The chain's CDR3 is CAISERGQSTGELFF. CDR3 in DNA: TGTGCCATCAGTGAACGGGGACAGTCGACCGGGGAGCTGTTTTTT.

This CDR3 reads CASLARGRTDTQYF. The CDR3, as DNA: TGTGCCAGCCTCGCCAGGGGCAGGACAGATACGCAGTATTTT. The V gene is TRBV27, the J gene TRBJ2-3, with D tentatively TRBD1 (6 bases). The CDR3 spans 14 residues. In germline, CDR1 is MNHEY, CDR2 SMNVEV (reference sequence). Trimming pared 8 bases from V and 3 bases from J, leaving 15 bases between.

The gene calls are TRBV6-1 and TRBJ1-5, with D unclear. CDR1 and CDR2 from the germline V gene are MNHNS and SASEGT. The CDR3 loop spans 13 amino acids. The germline V and J ends were trimmed by 6 bases and 0 bases, with 6 bases remaining between them. The CDR3 DNA follows: TGTGCCAGCAGATTTTATAGCAATCAGCCCCAGCATTTT. Translation: CASRFYSNQPQHF.

This clone was detected only a few times. The chain is built from TRBV5-6 and TRBJ1-2, with 7 positions matching TRBD1. The germline V gene encodes CDR1 SGHDT and CDR2 YYEEEE. V trimming: 4 bases; J trimming: 4 bases; junction bases outside the gene matches: 10. There are 15 residues in the CDR3. The CDR3: CASSALDRDGYGYTF. CDR3 bases: TGTGCCAGCAGCGCCCTAGACAGGGACGGCTATGGCTACACCTTC.

The gene calls are TRBV7-9 and TRBJ2-2; TRBD1 is a possible D gene (6 bases). CDR1 SEHNR and CDR2 FQNEAQ come from the germline V gene (reference sequence). CDR3 length: 16 residues. V was cut by 5 bases and J by 1 base, with 14 bases left in between. The CDR3 sequence is CASSASKTGNTGELFF. The CDR3 DNA is TGTGCCAGCAGCGCCAGCAAGACAGGGAACACCGGGGAGCTGTTTTTT.

This clone has more than one count but fewer than ten. J is TRBJ2-5 and V is TRBV7-9; D might be TRBD1 (7 bases). The J call could be wrong; TRBJ2-7 is a better fit for the DNA end. The CDR3 covers 17 residues. Germline V gene lookup returns CDR1 SEHNR and CDR2 FQNEAQ (reference sequence). The CDR3 nucleotides read TGTGCCAGCAGTTACTACGGGCGGGGACAGCTTTCCTACGAGCAGTACTTC. This gives the protein CASSYYGRGQLSYEQYF.

The table lists this clone with a few counts. The gene calls are TRBV29-1 and TRBJ2-7, with 9 bases matching TRBD1. CDR3 size: 14 residues. V gave up 5 bases and J gave up 2 bases; unmatched junction bases: 7. The germline V gene has CDR1 SQVTM and CDR2 ANQGSEA. The CDR3 coding sequence is TGCAGCGTTTTCTGGGACAGGGAACCCTACGAGCAGTACTTC. This codes for CSVFWDREPYEQYF.

The chain employs TRBV5-6 and TRBJ1-2; tentatively, D is TRBD1 (6 bases). Trimming took off 7 bases at V and 4 bases at J, with 14 bases between the two ends. Germline CDR1 SGHDT, CDR2 YYEEEE. The CDR3 length is 13 residues. The CDR3 coding sequence is TGTGCCAGCTACGGGAAAGGGGGCTATGGCTACACCTTC. It is translated as CASYGKGGYGYTF.

The V gene is TRBV4-2, the J gene TRBJ2-5; 13 bases align to TRBD2. Germline V CDR1 and CDR2: LGHNA, YNFKEQ. CDR3 length: 20 residues. The J segment lost 4 bases and the V segment lost 0 bases, leaving 14 bases of the junction unmatched. The CDR3 protein is CASSQEGEATSGGCGETQYF. Written as DNA, the CDR3 is TGTGCCAGCAGCCAAGAAGGCGAGGCGACTAGCGGGGGGTGTGGAGAGACCCAGTACTTC.

This clone was counted between two and nine times. The rearrangement links TRBV6-5 to TRBJ1-5, with a tentative D call TRBD1 (6 bases). In germline, CDR1 is MNHEY, CDR2 SVGAGI. This CDR3 spans 15 amino acids. Trimming took 6 bases from V and 2 from J, leaving 14 bases between them. For the CDR3, the DNA is TGTGCCAGCAGCCGCAGCAACAGGGGCAATCAGCCCCAGCATTTT. Translating gives CASSRSNRGNQPQHF.

The rearrangement uses TRBV27 and TRBJ1-1; possible D gene TRBD1, 5 bases. The CDR3 spans 15 residues. Germline V gene sequence: CDR1 MNHEY, CDR2 SMNVEV (reference sequence). Trimming cost V 5 bases and J 1 base, with 14 bases left between them. For the CDR3, the DNA is TGTGCCAGCAGTCCTGGAGGGGCTCAGAACACTGAAGCTTTCTTT. The encoded protein is CASSPGGAQNTEAFF.

This clone showed up just a few times. The rearrangement joins TRBV19 to TRBJ1-4; TRBD1 matches at 9 bases. Trimming removed 5 bases from V and 7 bases from J; junction bases left unmatched: 8. This CDR3 is 15 amino acids long. Germline CDR1 and CDR2: LNHDA and SQIVND (reference sequence). CDR3 nucleotides: TGTGCCAGTAGTCAAAGACAGGGGGAGGTTGAAAAACTGTTTTTT. This encodes CASSQRQGEVEKLFF.

The V gene is TRBV29-1, the J gene TRBJ2-5; weak D call: TRBD1 (6 bases). V dropped 5 bases and J dropped 3 bases, with 19 bases sitting between them. Germline CDR1 SQVTM, CDR2 ANQGSEA. The CDR3 spans 15 residues. The CDR3 nucleotides are TGCAGCGTTTCACCCCAGGCCGCAGGGGAAGAGACCCAGTACTTC. Translated, it gives CSVSPQAAGEETQYF.

This chain links TRBV5-1 with TRBJ2-3; TRBD2 matches 7 bases. This CDR3 comprises 17 residues. V dropped 0 bases and J dropped 5; count of bases not matched to a gene: 12. Germline V CDR1 and CDR2: SGHRS, YFSETQ. This CDR3 reads CASSLATGGLGLDTQYF. CDR3 nucleotide sequence: TGCGCCAGCAGCTTGGCTACGGGGGGACTTGGATTAGATACGCAGTATTTT.

This chain uses TRBV9 with TRBJ2-1; D call uncertain. V was shortened by 3 bases and J by 9 bases, with 13 bases between the two germline ends. The CDR3 extends over 13 amino acids. Germline V gene data show CDR1 as SGDLS and CDR2 as YYNGEE. The CDR3 region has the DNA TGTGCCAGCAGCGCTAGTATAGTGTTTGAGCAGTTCTTC. Its translation: CASSASIVFEQFF.

The V and J genes are TRBV7-2 and TRBJ1-1, with TRBD1 as a possible D gene (5 bases). The germline gives CDR1 SGHTA, CDR2 FQGNSA. The CDR3 is made up of 15 amino acids. V was cut by 1 base and J by 2 bases, with 11 bases left in between. The CDR3 loop is CASSLGPTGNTEAFF. The DNA for the CDR3 is TGTGCCAGCAGCTTAGGCCCTACAGGTAACACTGAAGCTTTCTTT.

The rearrangement links TRBV6-6 to TRBJ1-2, with D possibly TRBD1 on 5 matching bases. CDR1 and CDR2 from the germline V gene are MNHNY and SVGAGI (reference sequence). The ends were cut back, 6 bases at V and 6 bases at J, with 17 bases in the middle. CDR3 length: 14 amino acids. CDR3 residues: CASSSRDYGDGYTF. As DNA, the CDR3 is TGTGCCAGCAGCTCCCGGGACTACGGGGATGGCTACACCTTC.

The gene calls are TRBV27 and TRBJ2-1; the match to TRBD2 covers 9 bases. V trimming: 8 bases; J trimming: 4 bases; junction bases outside the gene matches: 6. The CDR3 is 14 residues long. Germline V gene data show CDR1 as MNHEY and CDR2 as SMNVEV (reference sequence). CDR3 residues: CASGELAGYNEQFF. CDR3 DNA sequence: TGTGCCAGCGGGGAGCTAGCGGGGTACAATGAGCAGTTCTTC.

The chain employs TRBV6-4 and TRBJ2-1, with TRBD1 as a possible D gene (6 bases). The CDR3 contains 17 residues. The ends were cut back, 4 bases at V and 8 bases at J, with 24 bases in the middle. Germline V gene lookup returns CDR1 MRHNA and CDR2 SNTAGT. In DNA form, the CDR3 reads TGTGCCAGCAGTGTCCCCTCCGGGACAATCTCTTCTCATGAGCAGTTCTTC. Translated: CASSVPSGTISSHEQFF.

The rearrangement joins TRBV4-3 to TRBJ2-7, with a possible D match to TRBD2 (5 bases). Germline V gene data show CDR1 as LGHNA and CDR2 as YSLEER. V dropped 1 base and J dropped 6 bases, with 16 bases sitting between them. CDR3 size: 15 residues. CDR3 in DNA: TGCGCCAGCAGCCAAGGGACTCAAGACCTCTTCGAGCAGTACTTC. This sequence encodes CASSQGTQDLFEQYF.